This TCR beta chain stems from a study of human T cells and chemical hapten exposure. The overall study: Yields of TCR per sample differed, chiefly owing to small differences in pooled library volume.

There are a few counts of this clonotype. Its antigen is still unknown. Study results and caveats: Among TCRs, those above 1 in 1000 frequency were unaffected by DPC sensitization.

As for time point: healthy volunteer bleed at 2 weeks. Someone pulled total RNA out of unfractionated whole blood. Individual cDNA molecules each carried unique molecular identifiers attached by the library. Methods used by the authors: A typical sample had some 87,000 TCRs, with 23,224 to 690,600 overall. TCRdb passed the RACE reads through MiXCR, listing each CDR3 protein once. The V and J calls were not made by the authors but by TCRdb's processing. This table holds 100,000 to 150,000 distinct CDR3 sequences, 9% to 10% found once. Sequenced material: whole blood. This TCR was sampled from a male donor in good health. Some clones in this sample may be carry-over from other donors' samples.

This chain's CDR3 is CASAIYSYEQYF. The CDR3 nucleotides are TGTGCCAGCGCAATCTACTCCTACGAGCAGTACTTC. This chain links TRBV12-3 or TRBV12-4 with TRBJ2-7, with D uncertain. Trimming took off 8 bases at V and 0 bases at J, with 8 bases between the two ends. CDR3 size: 12 residues.